This T cell receptor beta chain comes out of a study of cytomegalovirus exposure and HLA in healthy donors. The overall study: In terms of ancestry, the Caucasian-associated cluster contained 80% to 90% of the roughly 400 genotyped donors.

PCR primers comprised 60 Vbeta and 13 Jbeta primers. TCRdb keeps only in-frame clones here, not all; method: immunoSEQ multiplex PCR. The data hold approximately 150,000 clones, with roughly two thirds observed a single time. This CDR3 spans 13 amino acids. V trimming: 2 bases; J trimming: 9 bases; junction bases outside the gene matches: 4. Germline CDR1 and CDR2: KGHSH and LQKENI. Comment on this clone: Its antigen is not identified.

Study outcomes and limitations: In a later analysis, TCR beta V- and J-gene trimming was associated with a missense DCLRE1C variant.

The receptor's source is a woman aged 40-49 years in good health and CMV-seropositive. Sequenced material: PBMCs. V and J are TRBV18 and TRBJ2-1; 7 bases line up with TRBD2. The CDR3 DNA sequence: TGTGCCAGCTCACCATCGGGGAGGGGTGAGCAGTTCTTC. Encoded protein: CASSPSGRGEQFF.